This is a list of T cell receptor beta chains from one sample in a study of cytomegalovirus exposure and HLA in healthy donors. TCRdb keeps only in-frame clones here, not all; method: immunoSEQ multiplex PCR. This sample carries 55,000 to 85,000 clones, with approximately 3.8% going to the ten biggest clones. The specimen was PBMCs. These receptors were obtained from a female donor in good health and CMV-seropositive. The CDR3 runs from the conserved cysteine through the conserved F or W. Fields, in order: V gene, CDR3 protein.

V: TRBV7-2; CDR3: CASRDLRGPSSYNEQFF
V: TRBV27; CDR3: CASSLNLETGLVYGYTF
V: TRBV6-1; CDR3: CASQASATSTDTQYF
V: TRBV6-5; CDR3: CASSPPLQGAGYTF
V: TRBV9; CDR3: CASSEQGADTQYF
V: TRBV19; CDR3: CASKRDRAGNSPLHF
V: TRBV5-1; CDR3: CASSTQTGNTDTQYF
V: TRBV7-9; CDR3: CASRARGFGDNEQFF
V: TRBV6-4; CDR3: CASTVVDPTNEKLFF
V: TRBV9; CDR3: CASSPWDSYEQYF
V: TRBV4-3; CDR3: CASSQDPQGGSVDGYTF
V: TRBV10-3; CDR3: CAISESGASTGELFF
V: TRBV29-1; CDR3: CSAENEQGHGLAGDRETQYF
V: TRBV7-2; CDR3: CASSTPTSNEQYF
V: TRBV28; CDR3: CASSRWDREGEQYF
V: TRBV7-9; CDR3: CASSPLAGEVYEQYF
V: TRBV28; CDR3: CASRDGTYEQYF
V: TRBV7-2; CDR3: CASSPAGLAGAYEQYF
V: TRBV1; CDR3: CTSSRSTSNQPQHF
V: TRBV6-6; CDR3: CASSSYTVERQYF